The 29 T cell receptor beta chains below all came from one sample that was sequenced in a study of blood T cell repertoires in COVID-19 (dated by TCRdb to 2018 to 2021). Preparation of the library involved the immunoSEQ multiplex PCR assay. TCRdb holds this immuneACCESS table with in-frame rearrangements only. Some clones are missing; in checked studies, unresolved V genes explain under half, and the rest has no known cause. Counted in this sample were around 370,000 clones; about 90% of them appeared once. The ten most abundant clones make up 6.5% of the sample. The sequenced material came from peripheral blood. The receptors were gathered from a man between 18 and 35 years old with active or convalescent COVID-19.

J is TRBJ2-3 and V is TRBV6-2 or TRBV6-3, with D perhaps assigned TRBD1 or TRBD2 (6 bases each). The V gene's germline CDR1 is MNHEY and CDR2 SVGEGT. The CDR3 extends over 12 amino acids. V lost 6 bases and J lost 7, with 11 bases in between. The CDR3 bases are TGTGCCAGCAGCCGGGGGCGGAATACGCAGTATTTT. It specifies CASSRGRNTQYF.

This chain connects TRBV5-8 to TRBJ1-5, with TRBD1 as a possible D gene (6 bases). V was trimmed by 3 bases and J by 4 bases, leaving 20 bases between them. The CDR3 has 17 residues. Germline V lookup: CDR1 SGHTS, CDR2 YDEGEE. CDR3 coding DNA: TGTGCCAGCAGCTCGACGACAGGAACACGTATGAATCAGCCCCAGCATTTT. Translation gives CASSSTTGTRMNQPQHF.

V usage is TRBV5-4 and J usage is TRBJ1-2; TRBD1 matches 7 bases. CDR3 length: 15 amino acids. V shed 4 bases and J 5 bases; nucleotides not matched to a gene: 11. Germline lookup yields CDR1 SGHNT and CDR2 YYREEE (reference sequence). CDR3 sequence (DNA): TGTGCCAGCAGCCGGGGGGGCACAGGGGAATATGGCTACACCTTC. Translation: CASSRGGTGEYGYTF. The whole variable domain, remainder taken from reference TRBV5-4 and TRBJ1-2, is ETGVTQSPTHLIKTRGQQVTLRCSSQSGHNTVSWYQQALGQGPQFIFQYYREEENGRGNFPPRFSGLQFPNYSSELNVNALELDDSALYLCASSRGGTGEYGYTFGSGTRLTVV.

This clone was seen a few times. This chain links TRBV27 with TRBJ2-2, with D possibly TRBD2 on 6 matching bases. Trimming removed 6 bases from V and 1 base from J, with 9 bases in between. Germline V CDR1 and CDR2: MNHEY, SMNVEV (reference sequence). The CDR3 totals 14 residues. Here the CDR3 reads CASSPSVNTGELFF. The CDR3 DNA is TGTGCCAGCAGCCCTAGCGTGAACACCGGGGAGCTGTTTTTT.

This rearrangement joins TRBV14 to TRBJ1-2, with D unresolved. Germline-derived CDR1 and CDR2 are SGHDN and FVKESK. The V gene lost 0 bases and the J gene lost 1 base, with 6 bases spanning the gap. CDR3 length: 14 residues. CDR3 nucleotide sequence: TGTGCCAGCAGCCAAGACAGGCATAACTATGGCTACACCTTC. This translates into CASSQDRHNYGYTF.

This clone showed up just once. The CDR3 DNA sequence: TGTGCCAGCAGGATGGACAGGGCCCATTCCTACGAGCAGTACTTC. This gives the protein CASRMDRAHSYEQYF. The chain carries TRBV21-1 and TRBJ2-7; the table's TRBD1 call for D was not verified on the DNA. TRBV21-1 is labeled a pseudogene. This CDR3 contains 15 residues.

This chain links TRBV9 with TRBJ2-5, with a tentative D call TRBD1 (6 bases). Per germline, CDR1 SGDLS and CDR2 YYNGEE. Between the trimmed V and J ends, which lost 4 bases and 1 base, there was a span of 11 bases. CDR3 length: 14 amino acids. CDR3 nucleotides: TGTGCCAGCAGCCCCCGGACAGTCCAAGAGACCCAGTACTTC. Its translation is CASSPRTVQETQYF.

This clone was recorded only once. This chain joins TRBV7-2 and TRBJ2-3, with TRBD2 as a possible D gene (7 bases). CDR3 size: 13 residues. Germline V CDR1 and CDR2: SGHTA, FQGNSA. V lost 10 bases to trimming and J lost 0 bases, with 11 bases between them. CDR3 sequence reads: CATRGPSTDTQYF. For the CDR3, the DNA is TGTGCCACGCGGGGGCCCAGCACAGATACGCAGTATTTT.

The CDR3 region has the DNA TGCGCCAGCAGTGGAGGGCGGATCAATCAGCCCCAGCATTTT. It is translated as CASSGGRINQPQHF. The rearrangement links TRBV4-3 to TRBJ1-5; no clear D gene. Trimming pared 6 bases from V and 3 bases from J, leaving 12 bases between. This CDR3 region has 14 residues. CDR1 is LGHNA, CDR2 YSLEER, per germline.

The chain is built from TRBV5-5 and TRBJ1-2; 8 bases fit TRBD1. Unmatched junction bases numbered 7, after V lost 2 bases and J lost 4 bases. The CDR3 extends over 15 amino acids. Germline CDR1 SGHKS, CDR2 YYEKEE (reference sequence). The CDR3 loop reads CASSFGQGTIYGYTF. The CDR3, as DNA: TGTGCCAGCAGCTTTGGACAGGGCACAATCTATGGCTACACCTTC. The variable domain in full, with the rest retrieved from reference TRBV5-5 and TRBJ1-2, is DAGVTQSPTHLIKTRGQQVTLRCSPISGHKSVSWYQQVLGQGPQFIFQYYEKEERGRGNFPDRFSARQFPNYSSELNVNALLLGDSALYLCASSFGQGTIYGYTFGSGTRLTVV.

This chain connects TRBV10-2 to TRBJ1-1; a possible D gene is TRBD1 (5 bases). The germline V gene encodes CDR1 WSHSY and CDR2 SAAADI. The length of the CDR3 is 13 residues. V lost 3 bases to trimming and J lost 7 bases, with 12 bases between them. In DNA, the CDR3 is TGCGCCAGCAGTGACCAGGGAGGAGTTGAAGCTTTCTTT. It encodes CASSDQGGVEAFF.

The gene calls are TRBV2 and TRBJ2-4; TRBD1 matches 9 bases. From germline, CDR1 is SNHLY and CDR2 FYNNEI. CDR3 length: 15 residues. V was clipped by 5 bases and J by 4 bases; unmatched bases: 6. CDR3 in DNA: TGTGCCAGCAGTACGACAGGGGGTTTGAAAAACATTCAGTACTTC. Translating it yields CASSTTGGLKNIQYF. Variable domain in full (rest from reference TRBV2 and TRBJ2-4): EPEVTQTPSHQVTQMGQEVILRCVPISNHLYFYWYRQILGQKVEFLVSFYNNEISEKSEIFDDQFSVERPDGSNFTLKIRSTKLEDSAMYFCASSTTGGLKNIQYFGAGTRLSVL.

This sequence joins TRBV7-9 and TRBJ1-5, with TRBD1 matching over 7 bases. V was clipped by 5 bases and J by 0 bases; unmatched bases: 4. CDR3 length: 15 amino acids. Germline V gives CDR1 SEHNR, CDR2 FQNEAQ (reference sequence). The CDR3: CASSAQGDSNQPQHF. DNA of the CDR3: TGTGCCAGCAGCGCCCAGGGGGATAGCAATCAGCCCCAGCATTTT.

The chain is built from TRBV27 and TRBJ1-2; TRBD1 matches 8 bases. V gave up 2 bases and J gave up 6 bases; unmatched junction bases: 8. The CDR3 totals 15 residues. Germline V gene lookup returns CDR1 MNHEY and CDR2 SMNVEV (reference sequence). This CDR3 is CASSLRRNRGDGYTF. The CDR3 coding sequence is TGTGCCAGCAGTTTAAGGCGGAACAGGGGGGATGGCTACACCTTC.

The J gene is TRBJ2-7, the V gene TRBV11-2, with a possible D match to TRBD2 (7 bases). The CDR3 covers 16 residues. Germline V gene data show CDR1 as SGHAT and CDR2 as FQNNGV. The V gene lost 4 bases and the J gene lost 0 bases, with 16 bases spanning the gap. CDR3 coding DNA: TGTGCCAGCAGCTGGGGGGCGCGGGGGAGCTCCTACGAGCAGTACTTC. Translated: CASSWGARGSSYEQYF.

J is TRBJ1-1 and V is TRBV6-5, with TRBD1 identical over 8 bases. V dropped 11 bases and J dropped 4; count of bases not matched to a gene: 9. Looked up from germline, CDR1 is MNHEY and CDR2 is SVGAGI. This CDR3 comprises 13 residues. Here the CDR3 reads CAARRQGITEAFF. CDR3 sequence (DNA): TGTGCCGCGAGGAGACAGGGGATCACTGAAGCTTTCTTT.

The rearrangement joins TRBV29-1 to TRBJ1-1; D remains ambiguous. V lost 2 bases, J lost 2 bases, and 9 bases lay in between. CDR1 SQVTM and CDR2 ANQGSEA come from the germline V gene. This CDR3 spans 13 amino acids. The CDR3: CSVEFVSNTEAFF. DNA for the CDR3: TGCAGCGTTGAATTTGTTTCAAACACTGAAGCTTTCTTT.

The chain recombines TRBV28 with TRBJ1-1; 10 nucleotides agree with TRBD1. From germline, CDR1 is MDHEN and CDR2 SYDVKM. The CDR3 loop spans 15 amino acids. The junction had 7 bases not matched to a gene; V was cut back by 3 bases and J by 6 bases. In nucleotides, the CDR3 is TGTGCCAGCAGTTTCCCCGGGACAGGGGAGCCTGAAGCTTTCTTT. Residues: CASSFPGTGEPEAFF.

This clone was detected only a few times. The V call is TRBV4-3, the J call TRBJ2-6; possibly TRBD2 for D (5 bases). V was clipped by 0 bases and J by 1 base, with 10 bases between them. This CDR3 has 17 amino acids. The V gene's germline CDR1 is LGHNA and CDR2 YSLEER. CDR3 in DNA: TGCGCCAGCAGCCAAGATCGTCCGGGGTCTGGGGCCAACGTCCTGACTTTC. Translation gives CASSQDRPGSGANVLTF.

The chain combines TRBV6-2 or TRBV6-3 with TRBJ2-7; 7 bases fit TRBD1. CDR1 is MNHEY and CDR2 is SVGEGT in the germline V gene. V lost 6 bases, J lost 7 bases, and 6 bases stayed unmatched. This CDR3 has 12 residues. The CDR3 spells CASSAQGWEQYF. The CDR3 nucleotides read TGTGCCAGCAGCGCACAGGGGTGGGAGCAGTACTTC.

The chain uses TRBV4-3 and TRBJ2-2; 9 nucleotides align to TRBD1. This CDR3 has 17 residues. The trim removed 3 bases at V and 2 bases at J, leaving 7 bases unmatched. CDR1 and CDR2 from the germline V gene are LGHNA and YSLEER. The CDR3 bases are TGCGCCAGCAGCCATCCCAACAGGGGGCTTAACACCGGGGAGCTGTTTTTT. It specifies CASSHPNRGLNTGELFF.

V and J are TRBV28 and TRBJ2-2; tentatively, D is TRBD1 (5 bases). Trimming took 4 bases from V and 4 from J, leaving 13 bases between them. This CDR3 is built from 15 residues. Germline CDR1 reads MDHEN; CDR2 reads SYDVKM. The CDR3 DNA sequence: TGTGCCAGCAGTTGGGGCCGATTGGGCACCGGGGAGCTGTTTTTT. This codes for CASSWGRLGTGELFF.

The chain is built from TRBV24-1 and TRBJ2-3; D is unclear. The germline V and J ends were trimmed by 4 bases and 2 bases, with 12 bases remaining between them. Germline values: CDR1 KGHDR, CDR2 SFDVKD. CDR3 size: 15 residues. In DNA form, the CDR3 reads TGTGCCACCAGTGACCTACGAACCTACACAGATACGCAGTATTTT. Amino acids: CATSDLRTYTDTQYF.

This rearrangement joins TRBV28 to TRBJ1-2, with 7 nucleotides matching TRBD1. From germline, CDR1 is MDHEN and CDR2 SYDVKM. The CDR3 length is 13 residues. Losses at the gene ends were 5 bases for V and 4 bases for J; bases not matched to a gene: 4. CDR3 coding DNA: TGTGCCAGCAGTCCGGGACAGAGCTATGGCTACACCTTC. This codes for CASSPGQSYGYTF.

The rearrangement uses TRBV10-3 and TRBJ2-4; 7 bases agree with TRBD1. Germline V gene lookup returns CDR1 ENHRY and CDR2 SYGVKD. CDR3 length: 15 residues. Trimming cost V 6 bases and J 4 bases; bases outside gene matches: 9. Here the CDR3 reads CAIRDDRAVKNIQYF. CDR3 in DNA: TGTGCCATCAGAGACGACAGGGCCGTAAAAAACATTCAGTACTTC.

The gene calls are TRBV6-6 and TRBJ2-7; 10 bases line up with TRBD2. V was pared by 4 bases and J by 3 bases, with 6 bases of the junction left unmatched. Per the germline V gene, CDR1 is MNHNY and CDR2 is SVGAGI (reference sequence). This CDR3 contains 15 residues. The CDR3 is CASSSKREGRYEQYF. CDR3 sequence (DNA): TGTGCCAGCAGTTCTAAGCGGGAGGGCCGCTACGAGCAGTACTTC.

This clone occurred once. V and J are TRBV7-9 and TRBJ1-2; 7 nucleotides align to TRBD1. Germline V gene data show CDR1 as SEHNR and CDR2 as FQNEAQ (reference sequence). This CDR3 is built from 16 residues. The V and J ends lost 5 bases and 3 bases, in that order; junction bases with no gene match: 12. As DNA, the CDR3 is TGTGCCAGCAGCCGAATGCCCGGGACAGACTACTATGGCTACACCTTC. Its protein product is CASSRMPGTDYYGYTF.

The chain employs TRBV2 and TRBJ2-7; 7 nucleotides match TRBD1. Germline lookup yields CDR1 SNHLY and CDR2 FYNNEI. This CDR3 comprises 13 residues. The trim removed 8 bases at V and 3 bases at J, leaving 7 bases unmatched. Here the CDR3 reads CASGRQGDYEQYF. The CDR3, as DNA: TGTGCCAGCGGAAGACAGGGAGACTACGAGCAGTACTTC.

The chain joins TRBV5-1 to TRBJ2-3, with D tentatively TRBD2 (5 bases). Trimming took 4 bases from V and 3 from J, leaving 15 bases between them. Germline loops: CDR1 SGHRS, CDR2 YFSETQ. The CDR3 is 15 residues long. This chain's CDR3 is CASSGYSDGTDTQYF. The DNA for the CDR3 is TGCGCCAGCAGCGGTTATAGCGATGGGACAGATACGCAGTATTTT. The full variable domain, with the rest looked up from reference TRBV5-1 and TRBJ2-3, is KAGVTQTPRYLIKTRGQQVTLSCSPISGHRSVSWYQQTPGQGLQFLFEYFSETQRNKGNFPGRFSGRQFSNSRSEMNVSTLELGDSALYLCASSGYSDGTDTQYFGPGTRLTVL.